This TCR beta chain derives from a study of beta chain features in type 1 diabetes. Only a few counts were recorded for this clone. The antigen is undetermined. Reverse transcription of all isolated RNA meant that expressed TCRB transcripts were sequenced. Profiled with immunoSEQ multiplex PCR; TCRdb holds only in-frame clones, not every one. The sample carries 300,000 to 400,000 clones, approximately 12% recorded once. Between the trimmed V and J ends, which lost 3 bases and 2 bases, there was a span of 11 bases. This CDR3 region has 14 residues. The germline V gene has CDR1 SNHLY and CDR2 FYNNEI. Study-wide points: Moderate but significant shortening of TCRB CDR3s was recorded in all four CD4+ subsets from Type 1 diabetes patients.

This clonotype originated in a woman under 30 with type 1 diabetes. The sample taken for sequencing was naive CD4+ T cells from blood. The chain uses TRBV2 and TRBJ2-7, with D maybe TRBD2 (5 bases). CDR3 DNA: TGTGCCAGCAGTGATGGCCGGGGTCCCTACGAGCAGTACTTC. Encoded protein: CASSDGRGPYEQYF.